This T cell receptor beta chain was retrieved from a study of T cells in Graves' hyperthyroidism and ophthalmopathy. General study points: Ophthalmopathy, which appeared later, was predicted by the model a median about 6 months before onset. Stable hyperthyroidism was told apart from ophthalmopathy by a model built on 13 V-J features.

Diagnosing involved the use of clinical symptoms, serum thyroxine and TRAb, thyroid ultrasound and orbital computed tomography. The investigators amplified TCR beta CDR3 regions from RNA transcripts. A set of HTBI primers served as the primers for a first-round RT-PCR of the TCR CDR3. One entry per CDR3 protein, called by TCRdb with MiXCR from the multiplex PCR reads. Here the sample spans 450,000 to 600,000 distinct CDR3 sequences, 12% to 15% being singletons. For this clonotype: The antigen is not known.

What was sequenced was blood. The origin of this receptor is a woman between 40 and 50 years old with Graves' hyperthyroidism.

CDR3 sequence (DNA): TGTGCCAGCGGAATCGGCACAGGGAAGGTCAATGAGCAGTTCTTC. Protein sequence: CASGIGTGKVNEQFF. The V and J genes are TRBV5-8 and TRBJ2-1, with D possibly being TRBD1 (6 bases). The CDR3 totals 15 residues. Germline values: CDR1 SGHTS, CDR2 YDEGEE. V lost 7 bases and J 6 bases, leaving 20 bases between the germline ends. The full variable domain, rest sourced from reference TRBV5-8 and TRBJ2-1, is EAGVTQSPTHLIKTRGQQATLRCSPISGHTSVYWYQQALGLGLQFLLWYDEGEERNRGNFPPRFSGRQFPNYSSELNVNALELEDSALYLCASGIGTGKVNEQFFGPGTRLTVL.